These 17 T cell receptor beta chains originate from one sample sequenced in a study of neoadjuvant anti-PD-1 for oral cavity cancer. Assay used: immunoSEQ multiplex PCR; TCRdb lists only in-frame clones, some missing. The profile shows fewer than 20,000 clones, over 65% of them singletons. Sequencing was performed on PBMCs, taken before nivolumab (anti-PD-1) treatment. These receptor sequences come from a person aged 35-79 years with oral cavity squamous cell carcinoma.

The CDR3 is CASRGGQEAYEQYF. Written as DNA, the CDR3 is TGTGCCAGCAGAGGGGGACAGGAAGCCTACGAGCAGTACTTC. The gene calls are TRBV6-5 and TRBJ2-7; 8 nucleotides agree with TRBD1. The germline V gene has CDR1 MNHEY and CDR2 SVGAGI. CDR3 length: 14 residues. The J segment lost 2 bases and the V segment lost 6 bases, leaving 6 bases of the junction unmatched.

This sequence joins TRBV5-1 and TRBJ2-2; D is possibly TRBD2 (6 bases). This CDR3 spans 15 amino acids. Trimming stripped 2 bases from V and 4 bases from J, with 12 bases between. Germline values: CDR1 SGHRS, CDR2 YFSETQ. The CDR3 coding sequence is TGCGCCAGCAGCTTCGGAGGGGTGGGCACCGGGGAGCTGTTTTTT. It yields the protein CASSFGGVGTGELFF. Based on the CDR3 plus reference TRBV5-1 and TRBJ2-2, the full variable domain is KAGVTQTPRYLIKTRGQQVTLSCSPISGHRSVSWYQQTPGQGLQFLFEYFSETQRNKGNFPGRFSGRQFSNSRSEMNVSTLELGDSALYLCASSFGGVGTGELFFGEGSRLTVL.

The rearrangement joins TRBV5-1 to TRBJ1-4; tentative D call: TRBD1 (5 bases). The length of the CDR3 is 15 residues. V gave up 3 bases and J gave up 4 bases, with 13 bases separating them. From germline, CDR1 is SGHRS and CDR2 YFSETQ. CDR3 in amino acids: CASSSEPGSNEKLFF. In DNA, the CDR3 is TGCGCCAGCAGCTCTGAGCCAGGGAGTAATGAAAAACTGTTTTTT.

The rearrangement uses TRBV6-1 and TRBJ2-2; perhaps D is TRBD1 or TRBD2 (5 bases each). The CDR3 covers 15 residues. CDR1 MNHNS and CDR2 SASEGT come from the germline V gene. The V end was cut by 3 bases, the J end by 3 bases, with 11 bases between. DNA for the CDR3: TGTGCCAGCAGTGACGGGGCAATTTACACCGGGGAGCTGTTTTTT. Its translation: CASSDGAIYTGELFF.

The chain recombines TRBV25-1 with TRBJ2-7; no clear D gene. The germline V gene has CDR1 MGHDK and CDR2 SYGVNS. Trimming removed 1 base at V and 0 bases at J, with 13 bases between. The CDR3 is made up of 16 amino acids. The CDR3 is CASSESVAPSSYEQYF. CDR3 nucleotide sequence: TGTGCCAGCAGTGAATCGGTAGCCCCCAGCTCCTACGAGCAGTACTTC.

This clone was observed a few times. This chain connects TRBV5-6 to TRBJ2-1, with D possibly matching TRBD1 (5 bases). Trimming removed 4 bases from V and 6 bases from J, with 11 bases in between. In germline, CDR1 is SGHDT, CDR2 YYEEEE. This CDR3 region has 13 residues. The CDR3 coding sequence is TGTGCCAGCAGCCCCAGGGTCAGCAATGAGCAGTTCTTC. Translation gives CASSPRVSNEQFF.

The chain recombines TRBV4-2 with TRBJ2-7; D remains unclear. The CDR3 is 14 amino acids. Germline V CDR1 and CDR2: LGHNA, YNFKEQ. The germline V and J ends were trimmed by 0 bases and 0 bases, with 6 bases remaining between them. As DNA, the CDR3 is TGTGCCAGCAGCCAAGAGGGGAACTCCTACGAGCAGTACTTC. Its translation: CASSQEGNSYEQYF.

The chain is built from TRBV6-6 and TRBJ2-2; no clear D gene. V dropped 5 bases and J dropped 6 bases, with 13 bases sitting between them. The CDR3 loop spans 14 amino acids. From germline, CDR1 is MNHNY and CDR2 SVGAGI (reference sequence). Here the CDR3 reads CASSRVFSAGELFF. CDR3 DNA sequence: TGTGCCAGCAGTCGCGTTTTCTCGGCCGGGGAGCTGTTTTTT.

The chain has TRBV4-1 and TRBJ2-1; 9 bases line up with TRBD2. V shed 1 base and J 8 bases; nucleotides not matched to a gene: 9. The CDR3 has 16 amino acids. The V gene's germline CDR1 is MGHRA and CDR2 YSYEKL. The CDR3 here is CASSQVLLAGLDEQFF. The CDR3 region has the DNA TGCGCCAGCAGCCAAGTCCTACTAGCGGGTCTGGATGAGCAGTTCTTC.

The V call is TRBV29-1, the J call TRBJ2-1, with TRBD1 matching 8 bases. This CDR3 is 14 amino acids long. The V gene's germline CDR1 is SQVTM and CDR2 ANQGSEA. The junction had 5 bases not matched to a gene; V was cut back by 6 bases and J by 1 base. This CDR3 reads CSVLRDRSYNEQFF. DNA of the CDR3: TGCAGCGTCCTACGGGACAGGTCCTACAATGAGCAGTTCTTC.

This chain joins TRBV30 and TRBJ1-3; TRBD1 is a possible D gene (6 bases). CDR1 is GTSNPN and CDR2 is SVGIG in the germline V gene (reference sequence). The ends were cut back, 3 bases at V and 0 bases at J, with 12 bases in the middle. The CDR3 covers 15 residues. The CDR3 DNA reads TGTGCCTGGAGCCCCTGGGACATCTCTGGAAACACCATATATTTT. It codes for CAWSPWDISGNTIYF.

This clone was picked up a small number of times. This chain links TRBV6-5 with TRBJ1-1; D not certain. V shed 2 bases and J shed 12 bases, with 10 bases lying between them. The CDR3 length is 11 residues. Germline values: CDR1 MNHEY, CDR2 SVGAGI. The CDR3: CASSYPPETFF. The DNA of the CDR3 is TGTGCCAGCAGTTACCCCCCGGAGACTTTCTTT.

The chain joins TRBV10-3 to TRBJ2-5; 7 nucleotides align to TRBD2. J lost 2 bases, V lost 5 bases, and 8 bases had no gene match. This CDR3 is 15 amino acids long. The germline CDR1 and CDR2 sequences are ENHRY and SYGVKD. The CDR3 loop is CAISSSAGGQETQYF. The DNA for the CDR3 is TGTGCCATCAGTTCCTCGGCCGGGGGGCAAGAGACCCAGTACTTC.

The gene calls are TRBV25-1 and TRBJ1-4; D gene uncertain. Deletions cut 2 bases from V and 8 bases from J, with 12 bases between. Germline CDR1 reads MGHDK; CDR2 reads SYGVNS. The CDR3 sequence is 14 residues long. The CDR3 DNA reads as TGTGCCAGCAGTGAAGCGGGGTCTGGGGAAAAACTGTTTTTT. It translates to CASSEAGSGEKLFF.

This sequence joins TRBV27 and TRBJ2-7, with D perhaps matching TRBD1 (6 bases). Trimming took 0 bases from V and 3 from J, leaving 12 bases between them. Germline-derived CDR1 and CDR2 are MNHEY and SMNVEV (reference sequence). The CDR3 contains 15 residues. CDR3 in DNA: TGTGCCAGCAGTTTATCCAACAGGGTGATCTACGAGCAGTACTTC. Its protein product is CASSLSNRVIYEQYF.

This chain links TRBV5-6 with TRBJ2-5; a possible D gene is TRBD2 (6 bases). The CDR3 is 15 residues long. CDR1 is SGHDT, CDR2 YYEEEE, per germline. V lost 0 bases to trimming and J lost 1 base, with 10 bases between them. In DNA, the CDR3 is TGTGCCAGCAGCTTGGGGCGGGGATCCCAAGAGACCCAGTACTTC. As protein: CASSLGRGSQETQYF.

The rearrangement uses TRBV29-1 and TRBJ1-2, with TRBD1 identical over 8 bases. Per germline, CDR1 SQVTM and CDR2 ANQGSEA. The CDR3 spans 13 residues. The ends lost 1 base at V and 8 bases at J; junction bases unmatched: 6. CDR3 coding DNA: TGCAGCGTTGAAGCGCAGGGGGCGCGCGGCTACACCTTC. Translating it yields CSVEAQGARGYTF.